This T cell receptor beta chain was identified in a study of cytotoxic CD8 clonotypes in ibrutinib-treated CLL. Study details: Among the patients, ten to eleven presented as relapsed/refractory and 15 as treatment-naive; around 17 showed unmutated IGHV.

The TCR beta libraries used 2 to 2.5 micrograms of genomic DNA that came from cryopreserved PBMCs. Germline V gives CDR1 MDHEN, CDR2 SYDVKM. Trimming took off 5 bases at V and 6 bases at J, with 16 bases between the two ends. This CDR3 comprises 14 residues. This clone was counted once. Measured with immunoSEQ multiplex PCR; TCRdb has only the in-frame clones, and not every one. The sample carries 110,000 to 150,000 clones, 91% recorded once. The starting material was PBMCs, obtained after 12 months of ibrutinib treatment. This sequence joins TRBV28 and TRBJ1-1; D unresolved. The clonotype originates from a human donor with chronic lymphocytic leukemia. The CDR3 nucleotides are TGTGCCAGCAGTCCCCCAACAGAATTGGCTGAAGCTTTCTTT. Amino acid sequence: CASSPPTELAEAFF. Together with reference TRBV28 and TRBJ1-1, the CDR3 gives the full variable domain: DVKVTQSSRYLVKRTGEKVFLECVQDMDHENMFWYRQDPGLGLRLIYFSYDVKMKEKGDIPEGYSVSREKKERFSLILESASTNQTSMYLCASSPPTELAEAFFGQGTRLTVV.